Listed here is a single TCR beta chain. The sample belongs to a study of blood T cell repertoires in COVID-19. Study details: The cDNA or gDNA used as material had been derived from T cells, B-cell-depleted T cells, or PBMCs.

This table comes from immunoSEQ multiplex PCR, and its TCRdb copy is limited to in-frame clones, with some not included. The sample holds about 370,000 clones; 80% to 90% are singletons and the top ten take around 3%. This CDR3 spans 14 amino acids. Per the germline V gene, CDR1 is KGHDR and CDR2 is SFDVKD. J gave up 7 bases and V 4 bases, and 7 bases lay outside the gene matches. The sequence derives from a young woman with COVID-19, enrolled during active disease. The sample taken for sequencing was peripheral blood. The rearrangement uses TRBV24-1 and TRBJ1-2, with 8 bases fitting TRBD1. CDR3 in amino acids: CATSDGQGFAGYTF. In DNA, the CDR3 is TGTGCCACCAGTGACGGACAGGGTTTTGCTGGCTACACCTTC.